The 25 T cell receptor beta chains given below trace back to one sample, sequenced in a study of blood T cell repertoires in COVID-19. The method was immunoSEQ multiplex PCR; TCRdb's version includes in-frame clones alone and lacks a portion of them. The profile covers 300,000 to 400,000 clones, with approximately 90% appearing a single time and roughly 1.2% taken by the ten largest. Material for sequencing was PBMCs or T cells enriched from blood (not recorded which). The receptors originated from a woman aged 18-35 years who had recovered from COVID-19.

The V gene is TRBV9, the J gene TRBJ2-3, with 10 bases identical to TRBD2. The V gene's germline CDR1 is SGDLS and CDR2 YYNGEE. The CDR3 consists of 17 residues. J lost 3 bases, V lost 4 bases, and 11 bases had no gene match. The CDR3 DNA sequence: TGTGCCAGCAGCCCCCAGACTAGCGGGCGGCTAACAGATACGCAGTATTTT. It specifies CASSPQTSGRLTDTQYF.

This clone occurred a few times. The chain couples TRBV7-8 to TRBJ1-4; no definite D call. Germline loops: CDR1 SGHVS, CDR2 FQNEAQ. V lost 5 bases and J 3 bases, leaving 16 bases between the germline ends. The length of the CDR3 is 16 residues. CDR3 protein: CASSIYSDIPNEKLFF. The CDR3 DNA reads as TGTGCCAGCAGCATATACTCTGATATCCCTAATGAAAAACTGTTTTTT.

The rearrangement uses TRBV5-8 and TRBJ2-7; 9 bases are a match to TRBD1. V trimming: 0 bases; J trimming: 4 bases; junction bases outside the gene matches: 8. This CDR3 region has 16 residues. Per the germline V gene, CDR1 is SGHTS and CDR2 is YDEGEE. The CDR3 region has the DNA TGTGCCAGCAGCTTGGGACAGGGGGGTGCTTTTTACGAGCAGTACTTC. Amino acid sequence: CASSLGQGGAFYEQYF. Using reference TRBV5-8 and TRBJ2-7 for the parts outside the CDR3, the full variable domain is EAGVTQSPTHLIKTRGQQATLRCSPISGHTSVYWYQQALGLGLQFLLWYDEGEERNRGNFPPRFSGRQFPNYSSELNVNALELEDSALYLCASSLGQGGAFYEQYFGPGTRLTVT.

CDR3 coding DNA: TGTGCCAGCAGCCCGGGACAGGGCTACGAGCAGTACTTC. This gives the protein CASSPGQGYEQYF. This rearrangement joins TRBV11-3 to TRBJ2-7; 9 bases are a match to TRBD1. This CDR3 has 13 amino acids. With 5 bases clipped from V and 3 bases from J, the junction kept 2 bases outside the gene matches. Germline lookup yields CDR1 SGHNT and CDR2 YENEEA.

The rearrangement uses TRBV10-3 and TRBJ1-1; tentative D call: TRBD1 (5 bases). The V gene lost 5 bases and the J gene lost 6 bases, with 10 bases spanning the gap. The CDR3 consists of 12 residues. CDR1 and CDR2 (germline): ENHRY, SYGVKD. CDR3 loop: CAISKGLAEAFF. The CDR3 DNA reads TGTGCCATCAGTAAGGGGCTCGCTGAAGCTTTCTTT.

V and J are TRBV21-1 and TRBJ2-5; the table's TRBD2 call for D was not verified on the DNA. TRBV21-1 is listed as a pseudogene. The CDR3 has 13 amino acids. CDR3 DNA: TGTGCCAGCAGCAAGAGCGTTCAAGAGACCCAGTACTTC. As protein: CASSKSVQETQYF.

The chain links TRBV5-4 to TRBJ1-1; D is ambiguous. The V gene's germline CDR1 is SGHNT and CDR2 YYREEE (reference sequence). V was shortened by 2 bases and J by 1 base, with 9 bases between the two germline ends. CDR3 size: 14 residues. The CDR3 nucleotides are TGTGCCAGCAGCTTCGCTCGAGGGAACACTGAAGCTTTCTTT. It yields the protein CASSFARGNTEAFF.

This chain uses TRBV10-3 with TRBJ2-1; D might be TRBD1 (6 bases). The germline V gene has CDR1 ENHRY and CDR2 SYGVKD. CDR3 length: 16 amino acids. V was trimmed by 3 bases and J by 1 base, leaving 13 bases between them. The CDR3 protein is CAISDNRVGSYNEQFF. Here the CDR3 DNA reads TGTGCCATCAGTGATAACAGGGTGGGGTCCTACAATGAGCAGTTCTTC.

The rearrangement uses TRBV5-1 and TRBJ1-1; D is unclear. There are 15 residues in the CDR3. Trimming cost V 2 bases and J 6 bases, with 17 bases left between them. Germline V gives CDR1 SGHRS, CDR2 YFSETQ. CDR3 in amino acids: CASSLEVGLRPEAFF. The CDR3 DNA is TGCGCCAGCAGCTTAGAAGTAGGCCTGAGGCCTGAAGCTTTCTTT.

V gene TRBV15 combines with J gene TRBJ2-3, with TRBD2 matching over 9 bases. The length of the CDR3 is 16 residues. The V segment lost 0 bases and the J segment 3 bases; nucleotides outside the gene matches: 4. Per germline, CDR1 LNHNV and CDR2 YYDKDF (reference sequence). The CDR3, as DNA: TGTGCCACCAGCAGAGAGCGGGGGGGTAGAACAGATACGCAGTATTTT. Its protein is CATSRERGGRTDTQYF.

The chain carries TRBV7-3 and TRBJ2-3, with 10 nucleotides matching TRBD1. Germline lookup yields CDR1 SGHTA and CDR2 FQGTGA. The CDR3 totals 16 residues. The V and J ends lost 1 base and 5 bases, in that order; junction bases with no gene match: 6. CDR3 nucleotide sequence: TGTGCCAGCAGCTTAATGGGACAGGGGATAGGAGATACGCAGTATTTT. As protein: CASSLMGQGIGDTQYF. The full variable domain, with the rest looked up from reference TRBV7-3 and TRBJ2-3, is GAGVSQTPSNKVTEKGKYVELRCDPISGHTALYWYRQSLGQGPEFLIYFQGTGAADDSGLPNDRFFAVRPEGSVSTLKIQRTERGDSAVYLCASSLMGQGIGDTQYFGPGTRLTVL.

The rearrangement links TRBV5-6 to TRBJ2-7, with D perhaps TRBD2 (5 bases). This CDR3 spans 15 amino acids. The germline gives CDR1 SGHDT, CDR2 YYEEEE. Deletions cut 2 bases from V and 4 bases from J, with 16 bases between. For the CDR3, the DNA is TGTGCCAGCAGCTTTTTGTCTAGCCTAAAATACGAGCAGTACTTC. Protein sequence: CASSFLSSLKYEQYF.

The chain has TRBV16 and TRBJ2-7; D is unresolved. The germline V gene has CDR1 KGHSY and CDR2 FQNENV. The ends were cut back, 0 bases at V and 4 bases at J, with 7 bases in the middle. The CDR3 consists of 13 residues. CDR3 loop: CASSQSQVYEQYF. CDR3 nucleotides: TGTGCCAGCAGCCAATCCCAGGTATACGAGCAGTACTTC.

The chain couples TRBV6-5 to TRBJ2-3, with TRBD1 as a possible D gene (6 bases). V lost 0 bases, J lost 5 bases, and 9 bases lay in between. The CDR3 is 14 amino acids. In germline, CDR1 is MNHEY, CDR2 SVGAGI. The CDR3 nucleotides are TGTGCCAGCAGTTACTCGAGAGGGGGAGATACGCAGTATTTT. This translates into CASSYSRGGDTQYF.

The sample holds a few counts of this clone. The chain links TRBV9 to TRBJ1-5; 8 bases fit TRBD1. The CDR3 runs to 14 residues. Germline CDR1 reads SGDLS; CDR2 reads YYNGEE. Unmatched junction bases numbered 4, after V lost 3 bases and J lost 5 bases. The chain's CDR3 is CASSGTGTYQPQHF. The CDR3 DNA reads TGTGCCAGCAGCGGGACAGGGACCTATCAGCCCCAGCATTTT.

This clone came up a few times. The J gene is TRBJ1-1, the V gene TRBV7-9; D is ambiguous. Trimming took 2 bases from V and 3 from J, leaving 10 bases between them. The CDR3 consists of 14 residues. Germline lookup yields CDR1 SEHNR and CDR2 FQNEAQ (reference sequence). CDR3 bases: TGTGCCAGCAGCTTATCGGGTGGTGACACTGAAGCTTTCTTT. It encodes CASSLSGGDTEAFF.

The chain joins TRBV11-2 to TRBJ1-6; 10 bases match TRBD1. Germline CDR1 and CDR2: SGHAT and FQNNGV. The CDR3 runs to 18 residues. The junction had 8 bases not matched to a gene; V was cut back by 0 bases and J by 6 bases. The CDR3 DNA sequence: TGTGCCAGCAGCTTAGAAGCGAGACAGGGGGCCACTAATTCACCCCTCCACTTT. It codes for CASSLEARQGATNSPLHF.

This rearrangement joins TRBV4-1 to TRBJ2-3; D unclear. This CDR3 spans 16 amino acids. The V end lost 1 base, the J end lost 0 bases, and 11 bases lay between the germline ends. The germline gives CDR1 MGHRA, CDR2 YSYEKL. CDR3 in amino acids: CASSQGHSTSTDTQYF. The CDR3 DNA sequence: TGCGCCAGCAGCCAAGGACATTCCACTAGCACAGATACGCAGTATTTT.

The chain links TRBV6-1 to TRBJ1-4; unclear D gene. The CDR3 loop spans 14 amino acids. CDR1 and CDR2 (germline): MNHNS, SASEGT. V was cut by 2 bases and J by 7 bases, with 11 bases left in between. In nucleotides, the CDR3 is TGTGCCAGCAGTGAAATCGGAGGGAGTGAAAAACTGTTTTTT. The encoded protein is CASSEIGGSEKLFF.

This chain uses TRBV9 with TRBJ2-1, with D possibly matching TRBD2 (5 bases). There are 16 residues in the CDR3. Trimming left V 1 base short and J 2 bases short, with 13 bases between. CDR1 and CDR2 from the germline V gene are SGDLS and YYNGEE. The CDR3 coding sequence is TGTGCCAGCAGCGTAAATCAGGACTTCCCCTACAATGAGCAGTTCTTC. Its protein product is CASSVNQDFPYNEQFF.

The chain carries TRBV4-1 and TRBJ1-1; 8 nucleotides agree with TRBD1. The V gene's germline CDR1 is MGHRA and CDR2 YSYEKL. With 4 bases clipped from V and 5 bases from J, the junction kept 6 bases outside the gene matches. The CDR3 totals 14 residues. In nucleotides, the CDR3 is TGCGCCAGCAGCCCTGGACAGGGAGGAACTGAAGCTTTCTTT. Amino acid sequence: CASSPGQGGTEAFF.

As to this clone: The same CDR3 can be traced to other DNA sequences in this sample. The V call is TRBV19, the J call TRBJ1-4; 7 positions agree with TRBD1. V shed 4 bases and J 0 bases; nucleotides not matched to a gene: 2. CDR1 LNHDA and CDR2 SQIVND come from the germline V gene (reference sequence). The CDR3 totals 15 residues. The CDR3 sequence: CASSTGTATNEKLFF. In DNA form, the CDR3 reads TGTGCCAGTAGTACCGGGACAGCAACTAATGAAAAACTGTTTTTT.

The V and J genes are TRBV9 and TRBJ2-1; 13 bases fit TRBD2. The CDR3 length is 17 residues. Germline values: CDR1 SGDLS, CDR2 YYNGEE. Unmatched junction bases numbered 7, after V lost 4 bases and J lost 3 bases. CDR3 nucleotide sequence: TGTGCCAGCAGCTCGACGACTAGCGGGGGGCTCTACAATGAGCAGTTCTTC. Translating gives CASSSTTSGGLYNEQFF. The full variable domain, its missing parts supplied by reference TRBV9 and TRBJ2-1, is DSGVTQTPKHLITATGQRVTLRCSPRSGDLSVYWYQQSLDQGLQFLIQYYNGEERAKGNILERFSAQQFPDLHSELNLSSLELGDSALYFCASSSTTSGGLYNEQFFGPGTRLTVL.

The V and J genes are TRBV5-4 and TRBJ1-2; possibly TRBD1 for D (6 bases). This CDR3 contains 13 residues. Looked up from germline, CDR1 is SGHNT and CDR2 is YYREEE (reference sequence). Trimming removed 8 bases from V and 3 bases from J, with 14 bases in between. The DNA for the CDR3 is TGTGCCAGGGGGGCCGTGAGGGACTATGGCTACACCTTC. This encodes CARGAVRDYGYTF. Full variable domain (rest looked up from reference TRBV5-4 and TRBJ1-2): ETGVTQSPTHLIKTRGQQVTLRCSSQSGHNTVSWYQQALGQGPQFIFQYYREEENGRGNFPPRFSGLQFPNYSSELNVNALELDDSALYLCARGAVRDYGYTFGSGTRLTVV.

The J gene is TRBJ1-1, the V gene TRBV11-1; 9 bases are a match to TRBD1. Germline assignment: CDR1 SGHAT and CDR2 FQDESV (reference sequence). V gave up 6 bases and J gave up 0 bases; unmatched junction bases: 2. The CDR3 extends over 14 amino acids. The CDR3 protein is CASRGQGMNTEAFF. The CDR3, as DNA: TGTGCCAGCAGGGGACAGGGAATGAACACTGAAGCTTTCTTT.